The clone carrying this TCR beta chain has at least ten counts. Its antigen remains unknown. Using quantitative 5'-RACE with molecular barcodes, the authors made TCR beta libraries. Each CDR3 protein is one row after TCRdb ran MiXCR on the 5' RACE reads. Here the sample spans approximately 140,000 distinct CDR3 sequences, 40% to 50% being singletons. The CDR3 runs to 16 residues. Germline V gene data show CDR1 as LGHNA and CDR2 as YSLEER. Trimming stripped 1 base from V and 4 bases from J, with 13 bases between. These data come from a study of CD8 T cells in ankylosing spondylitis. Study-level points and caveats: Both synovial fluid and blood in reactive arthritis had previously been reported to carry some motif variants.

Material for sequencing was synovial fluid, either unsorted or a sorted T cell fraction (not recorded which). The chain links TRBV4-3 to TRBJ2-2; D remains ambiguous. The receptor was derived from a male donor with ankylosing spondylitis. The CDR3 region is CASSQGSRQFTGELFF. In DNA form, the CDR3 reads TGCGCCAGCAGCCAAGGTTCACGTCAGTTCACCGGGGAGCTGTTTTTT.